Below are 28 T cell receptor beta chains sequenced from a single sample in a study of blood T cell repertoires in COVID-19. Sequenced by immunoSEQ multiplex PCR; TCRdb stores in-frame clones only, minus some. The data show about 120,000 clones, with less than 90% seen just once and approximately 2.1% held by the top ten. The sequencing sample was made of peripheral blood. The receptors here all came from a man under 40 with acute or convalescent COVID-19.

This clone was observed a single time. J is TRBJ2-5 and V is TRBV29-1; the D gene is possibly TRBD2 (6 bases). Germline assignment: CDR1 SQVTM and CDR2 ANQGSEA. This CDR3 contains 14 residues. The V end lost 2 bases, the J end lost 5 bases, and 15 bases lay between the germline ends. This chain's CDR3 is CSVETSGRGETQYF. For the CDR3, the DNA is TGCAGCGTTGAAACCTCAGGGCGGGGTGAGACCCAGTACTTC.

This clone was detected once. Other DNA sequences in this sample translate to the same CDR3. The CDR3 spells CASSLQGNSPLHF. The CDR3, as DNA: TGTGCCAGCAGTTTGCAGGGGAATTCACCCCTCCACTTT. The chain uses TRBV12-3 or TRBV12-4 and TRBJ1-6, with D maybe TRBD1 (6 bases). The CDR3 is 13 residues long. Trimming cost V 3 bases and J 7 bases, with 7 bases left between them.

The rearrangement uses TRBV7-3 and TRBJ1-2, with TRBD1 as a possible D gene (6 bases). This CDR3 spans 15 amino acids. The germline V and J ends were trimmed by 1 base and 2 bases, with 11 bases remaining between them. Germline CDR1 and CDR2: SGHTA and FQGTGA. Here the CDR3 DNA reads TGTGCCAGCAGCTTAAAGGGGCAGGGGAACTATGGCTACACCTTC. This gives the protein CASSLKGQGNYGYTF.

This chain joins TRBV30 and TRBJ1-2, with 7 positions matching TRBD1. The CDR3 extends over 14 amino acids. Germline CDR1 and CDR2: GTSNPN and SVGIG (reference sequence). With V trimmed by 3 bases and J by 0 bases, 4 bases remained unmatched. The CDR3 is CAWRRRGPNYGYTF. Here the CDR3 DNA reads TGTGCCTGGAGGAGGAGGGGGCCTAACTATGGCTACACCTTC.

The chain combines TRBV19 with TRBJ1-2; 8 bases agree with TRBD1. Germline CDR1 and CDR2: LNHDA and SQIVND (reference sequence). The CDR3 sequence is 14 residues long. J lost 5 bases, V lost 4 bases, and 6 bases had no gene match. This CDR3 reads CASSTGDRGYGYTF. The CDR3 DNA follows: TGTGCCAGTAGTACGGGCGACAGGGGTTATGGCTACACCTTC.

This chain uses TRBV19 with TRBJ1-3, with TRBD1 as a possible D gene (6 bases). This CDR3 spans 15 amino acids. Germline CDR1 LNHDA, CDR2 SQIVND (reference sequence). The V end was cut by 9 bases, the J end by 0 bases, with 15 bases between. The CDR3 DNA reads TGTGCCAGCACTCGAGGACAGAGCTCTGGAAACACCATATATTTT. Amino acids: CASTRGQSSGNTIYF.

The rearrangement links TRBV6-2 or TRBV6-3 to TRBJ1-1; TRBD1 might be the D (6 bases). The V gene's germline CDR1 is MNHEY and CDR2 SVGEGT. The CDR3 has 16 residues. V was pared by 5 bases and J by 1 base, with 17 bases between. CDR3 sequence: CASSDLKRGGNTEAFF. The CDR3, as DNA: TGTGCCAGCAGTGACCTGAAGCGAGGGGGGAACACTGAAGCTTTCTTT.

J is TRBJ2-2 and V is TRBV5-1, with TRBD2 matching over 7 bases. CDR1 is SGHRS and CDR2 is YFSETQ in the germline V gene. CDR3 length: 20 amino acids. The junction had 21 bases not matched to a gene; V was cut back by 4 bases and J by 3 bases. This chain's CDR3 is CASSPRLAGAALIHTGELFF. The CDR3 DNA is TGCGCCAGCAGCCCCCGGCTGGCGGGAGCTGCCCTTATACACACCGGGGAGCTGTTTTTT.

CDR3 in amino acids: CASSTQGLSNSPLHF. The CDR3 coding sequence is TGTGCCAGCAGTACCCAGGGATTGAGTAATTCACCCCTCCACTTT. The V gene is TRBV27, the J gene TRBJ1-6, with a weak D call TRBD1 (5 bases). CDR3 length equals 15 residues. Germline CDR1 reads MNHEY; CDR2 reads SMNVEV (reference sequence). V dropped 5 bases and J dropped 6 bases, with 14 bases sitting between them.

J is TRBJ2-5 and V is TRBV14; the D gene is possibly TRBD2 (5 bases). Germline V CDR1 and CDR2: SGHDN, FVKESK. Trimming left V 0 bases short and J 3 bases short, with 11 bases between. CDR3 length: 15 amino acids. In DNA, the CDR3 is TGTGCCAGCAGCCAAGATGTGGGAGCCGAAGAGACCCAGTACTTC. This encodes CASSQDVGAEETQYF. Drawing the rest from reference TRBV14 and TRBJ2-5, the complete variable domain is EAGVTQFPSHSVIEKGQTVTLRCDPISGHDNLYWYRRVMGKEIKFLLHFVKESKQDESGMPNNRFLAERTGGTYSTLKVQPAELEDSGVYFCASSQDVGAEETQYFGPGTRLLVL.

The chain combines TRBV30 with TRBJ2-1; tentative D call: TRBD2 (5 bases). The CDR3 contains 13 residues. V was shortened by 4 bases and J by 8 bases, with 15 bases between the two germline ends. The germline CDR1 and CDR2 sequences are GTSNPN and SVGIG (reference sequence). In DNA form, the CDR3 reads TGTGCCTGGAATTTCTTGCCCGGGGATGAGCAGTTCTTC. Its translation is CAWNFLPGDEQFF.

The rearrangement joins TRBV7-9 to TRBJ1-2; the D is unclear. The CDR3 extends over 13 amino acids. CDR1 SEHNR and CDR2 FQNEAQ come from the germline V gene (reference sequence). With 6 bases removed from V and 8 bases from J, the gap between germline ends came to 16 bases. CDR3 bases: TGTGCCAGCAGTCGAGGCGGGGAGTGGGGCTACACCTTC. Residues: CASSRGGEWGYTF.

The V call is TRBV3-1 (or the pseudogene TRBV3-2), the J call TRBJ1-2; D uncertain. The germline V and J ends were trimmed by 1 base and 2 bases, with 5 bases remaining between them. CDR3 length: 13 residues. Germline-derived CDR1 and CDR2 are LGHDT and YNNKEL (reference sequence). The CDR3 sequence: CASSQVTNYGYTF. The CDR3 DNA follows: TGTGCCAGCAGCCAAGTTACAAACTATGGCTACACCTTC.

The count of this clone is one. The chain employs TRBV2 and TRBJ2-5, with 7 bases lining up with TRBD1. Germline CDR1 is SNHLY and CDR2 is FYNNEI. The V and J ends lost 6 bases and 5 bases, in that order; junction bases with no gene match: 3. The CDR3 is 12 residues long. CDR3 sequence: CASRGGGETQYF. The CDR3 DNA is TGTGCCAGCAGAGGGGGCGGGGAGACCCAGTACTTC.

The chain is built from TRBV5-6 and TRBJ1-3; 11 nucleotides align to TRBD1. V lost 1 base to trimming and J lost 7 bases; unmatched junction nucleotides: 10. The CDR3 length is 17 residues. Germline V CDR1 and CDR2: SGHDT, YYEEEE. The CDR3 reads CASSLNRLRDRGNTIYF. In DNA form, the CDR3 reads TGTGCCAGCAGCTTGAACAGACTCCGGGACAGGGGGAACACCATATATTTT.

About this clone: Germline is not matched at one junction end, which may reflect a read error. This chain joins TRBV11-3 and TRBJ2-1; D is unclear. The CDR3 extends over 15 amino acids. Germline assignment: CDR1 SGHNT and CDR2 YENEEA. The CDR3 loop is CASSLDPVSHNEQFF. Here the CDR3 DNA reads TGTGCCAGCAGCTTAGACCCAGTCTCCCACAATGAGCAGTTCTTC.

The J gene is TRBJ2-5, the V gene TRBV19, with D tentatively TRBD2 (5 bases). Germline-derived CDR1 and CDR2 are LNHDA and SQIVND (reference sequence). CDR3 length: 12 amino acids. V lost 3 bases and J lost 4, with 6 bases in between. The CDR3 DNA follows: TGTGCCAGTAGTATGCGGGCAGAGACCCAGTACTTC. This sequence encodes CASSMRAETQYF.

The CDR3 DNA reads as TGTGCCAGCAGTTCGGGACTCCGCCCCTACAATGAGCAGTTCTTC. Protein product: CASSSGLRPYNEQFF. The genes are TRBV6-2 or TRBV6-3 and TRBJ2-1; perhaps TRBD2 as D (6 bases). Trimming shortened V by 4 bases and J by 2 bases, and 12 bases separated the two germline ends. Germline V gives CDR1 MNHEY, CDR2 SVGEGT. The CDR3 extends over 15 amino acids.

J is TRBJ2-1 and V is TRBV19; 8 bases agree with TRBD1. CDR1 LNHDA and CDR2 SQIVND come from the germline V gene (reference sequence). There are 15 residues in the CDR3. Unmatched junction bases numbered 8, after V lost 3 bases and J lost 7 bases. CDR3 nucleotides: TGTGCCAGTAGTATTTCCGACAGGGGTTTGAATGAGCAGTTCTTC. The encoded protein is CASSISDRGLNEQFF.

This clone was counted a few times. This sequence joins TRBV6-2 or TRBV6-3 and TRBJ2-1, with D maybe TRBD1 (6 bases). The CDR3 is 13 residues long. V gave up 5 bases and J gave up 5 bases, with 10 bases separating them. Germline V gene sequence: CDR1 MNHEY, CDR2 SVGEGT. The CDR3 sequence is CASSRTANNEQFF. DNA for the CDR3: TGTGCCAGCAGTCGGACAGCCAACAATGAGCAGTTCTTC.

CDR3 protein: CASSLAGLLETQYF. Here the CDR3 DNA reads TGTGCCAGCAGCTTAGCGGGACTGCTTGAGACCCAGTACTTC. The chain is built from TRBV7-2 and TRBJ2-5; possibly TRBD2 for D (6 bases). Trimming left V 0 bases short and J 5 bases short, with 10 bases between. Per germline, CDR1 SGHTA and CDR2 FQGNSA. This CDR3 is 14 amino acids long.

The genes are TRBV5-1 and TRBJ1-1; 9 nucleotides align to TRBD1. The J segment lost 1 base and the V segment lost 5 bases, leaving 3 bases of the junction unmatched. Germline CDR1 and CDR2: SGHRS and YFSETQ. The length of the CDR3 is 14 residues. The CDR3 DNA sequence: TGCGCCAGCAGTTGGACAGGGGCGAACACTGAAGCTTTCTTT. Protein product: CASSWTGANTEAFF.

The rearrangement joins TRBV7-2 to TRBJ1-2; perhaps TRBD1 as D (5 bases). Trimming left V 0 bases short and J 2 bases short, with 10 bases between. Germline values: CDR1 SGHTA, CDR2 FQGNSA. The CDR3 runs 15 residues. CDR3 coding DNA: TGTGCCAGCAGCTTAGCGTTCAGGGTGAACTATGGCTACACCTTC. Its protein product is CASSLAFRVNYGYTF.

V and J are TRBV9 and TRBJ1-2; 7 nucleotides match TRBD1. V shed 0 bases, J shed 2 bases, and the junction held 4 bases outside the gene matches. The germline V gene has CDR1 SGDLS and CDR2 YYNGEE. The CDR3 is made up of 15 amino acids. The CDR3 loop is CASSVDDRVNYGYTF. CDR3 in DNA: TGTGCCAGCAGCGTAGATGACAGGGTGAACTATGGCTACACCTTC.

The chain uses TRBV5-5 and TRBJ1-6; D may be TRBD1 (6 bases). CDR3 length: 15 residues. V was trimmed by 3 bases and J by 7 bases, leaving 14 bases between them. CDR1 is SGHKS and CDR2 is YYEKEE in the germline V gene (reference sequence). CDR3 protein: CASSSPGTLNSPLHF. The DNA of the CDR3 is TGTGCCAGCAGCTCTCCCGGGACATTAAATTCACCCCTCCACTTT.

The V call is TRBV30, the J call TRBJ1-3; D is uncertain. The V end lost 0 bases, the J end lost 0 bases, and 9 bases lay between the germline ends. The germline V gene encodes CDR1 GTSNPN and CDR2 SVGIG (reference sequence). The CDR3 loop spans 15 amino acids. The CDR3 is CAWSVPSSSGNTIYF. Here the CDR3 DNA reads TGTGCCTGGAGTGTGCCGTCGAGCTCTGGAAACACCATATATTTT.

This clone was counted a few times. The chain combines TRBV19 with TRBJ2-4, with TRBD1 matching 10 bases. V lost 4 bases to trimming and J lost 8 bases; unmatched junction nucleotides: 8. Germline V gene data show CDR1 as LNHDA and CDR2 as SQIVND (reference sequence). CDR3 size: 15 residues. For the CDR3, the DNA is TGTGCCAGTAGTACCTCCGGGACAGGGGCTGACATTCAGTACTTC. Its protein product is CASSTSGTGADIQYF.

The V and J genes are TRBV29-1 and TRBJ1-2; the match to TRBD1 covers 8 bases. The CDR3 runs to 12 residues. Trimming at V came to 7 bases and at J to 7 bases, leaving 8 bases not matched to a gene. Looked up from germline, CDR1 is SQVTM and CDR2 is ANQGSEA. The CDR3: CSALTGVGGYTF. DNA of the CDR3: TGCAGCGCTTTGACAGGGGTAGGTGGCTACACCTTC.